The entry that follows covers one TCR beta chain sequence. Its antigen is as yet unknown. Sequencing used cDNA as its template, made by extracting RNA and reverse transcribing it. This table comes from immunoSEQ multiplex PCR, and its TCRdb copy is limited to in-frame clones, with some not included. The sample has about 180,000 clones, roughly 50% seen once. Germline-derived CDR1 and CDR2 are SGHTA and FQGNSA. The CDR3 spans 17 residues. V lost 5 bases, J lost 2 bases, and 9 bases stayed unmatched. The sample is drawn from a study of CD8+ T cells in alopecia areata. Study results and caveats: Scalp samples also yield sequences from resident alphabeta T cells of normal skin.

Treatment given: oral pan-JAK inhibitor, 5-10 mg twice daily. This clonotype was obtained from a human donor with alopecia areata. The sample in question was CD4+ T cells sorted from blood, obtained between weeks 55 and 65, from a patient treated with tofacitinib. The chain has TRBV7-2 and TRBJ2-3; 11 bases agree with TRBD2. DNA of the CDR3: TGTGCCAGCAGCAATCGACTAGCGGGGCCCACCACAGATACGCAGTATTTT. Amino acid sequence: CASSNRLAGPTTDTQYF.